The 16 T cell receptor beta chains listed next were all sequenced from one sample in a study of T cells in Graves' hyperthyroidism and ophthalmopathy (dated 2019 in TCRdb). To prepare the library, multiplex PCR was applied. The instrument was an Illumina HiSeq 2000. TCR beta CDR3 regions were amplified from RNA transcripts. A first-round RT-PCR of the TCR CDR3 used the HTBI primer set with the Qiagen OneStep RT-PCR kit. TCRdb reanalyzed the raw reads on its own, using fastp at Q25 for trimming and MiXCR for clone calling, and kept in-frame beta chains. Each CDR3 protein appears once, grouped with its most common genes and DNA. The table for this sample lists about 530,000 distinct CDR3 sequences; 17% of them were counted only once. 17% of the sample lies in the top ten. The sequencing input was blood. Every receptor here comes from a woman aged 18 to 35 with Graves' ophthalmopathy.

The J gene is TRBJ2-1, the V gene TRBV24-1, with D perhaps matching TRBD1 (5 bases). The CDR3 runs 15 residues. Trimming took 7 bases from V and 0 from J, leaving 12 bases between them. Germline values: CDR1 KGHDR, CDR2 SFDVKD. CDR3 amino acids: CATSPGISSYNEQFF. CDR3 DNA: TGTGCCACCAGCCCAGGGATCAGCTCCTACAATGAGCAGTTCTTC.

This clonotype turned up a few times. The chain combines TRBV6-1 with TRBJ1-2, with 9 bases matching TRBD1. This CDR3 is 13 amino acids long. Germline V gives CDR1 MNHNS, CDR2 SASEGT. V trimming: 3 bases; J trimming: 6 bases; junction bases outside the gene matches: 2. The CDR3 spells CASSDRTGDGYTF. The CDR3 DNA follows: TGTGCCAGCAGTGACCGGACAGGGGATGGCTACACCTTC.

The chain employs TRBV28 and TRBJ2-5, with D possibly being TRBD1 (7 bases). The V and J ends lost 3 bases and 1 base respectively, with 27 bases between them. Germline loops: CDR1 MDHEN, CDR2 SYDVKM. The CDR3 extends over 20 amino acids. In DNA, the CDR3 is TGTGCCAGCAGTTTTAACGCAGGGGGGCCCTTAATACATTTCCAAGAGACCCAGTACTTC. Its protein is CASSFNAGGPLIHFQETQYF.

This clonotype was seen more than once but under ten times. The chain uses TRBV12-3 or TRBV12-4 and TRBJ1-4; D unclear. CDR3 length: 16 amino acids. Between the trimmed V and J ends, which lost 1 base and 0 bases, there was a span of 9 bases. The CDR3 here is CASSLGGFATNEKLFF. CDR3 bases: TGTGCCAGCAGTTTAGGAGGGTTTGCAACTAATGAAAAACTGTTTTTT.

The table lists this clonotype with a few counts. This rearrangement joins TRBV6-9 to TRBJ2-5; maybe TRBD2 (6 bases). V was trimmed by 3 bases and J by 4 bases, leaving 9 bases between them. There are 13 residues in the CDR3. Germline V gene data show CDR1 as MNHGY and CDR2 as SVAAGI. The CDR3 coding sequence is TGTGCCAGCAGTTACGGGGGTGGAGAGACCCAGTACTTC. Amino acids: CASSYGGGETQYF.

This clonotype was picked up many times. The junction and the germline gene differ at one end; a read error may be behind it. The CDR3 DNA sequence: TGTGCCAGCAGCTTAGCTACGTGGGGGCCTCTCTTC. It specifies CASSLATWGPLF. The chain employs TRBV11-2 and TRBJ2-1; perhaps TRBD1 as D (6 bases). Germline loops: CDR1 SGHAT, CDR2 FQNNGV. The CDR3 runs to 12 residues.

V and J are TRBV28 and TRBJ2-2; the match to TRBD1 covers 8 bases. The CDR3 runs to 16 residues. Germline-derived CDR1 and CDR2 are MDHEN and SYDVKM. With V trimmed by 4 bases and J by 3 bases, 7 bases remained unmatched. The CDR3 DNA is TGTGCCAGCAGTTCACGGGACAGGTTTTACACCGGGGAGCTGTTTTTT. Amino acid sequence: CASSSRDRFYTGELFF.

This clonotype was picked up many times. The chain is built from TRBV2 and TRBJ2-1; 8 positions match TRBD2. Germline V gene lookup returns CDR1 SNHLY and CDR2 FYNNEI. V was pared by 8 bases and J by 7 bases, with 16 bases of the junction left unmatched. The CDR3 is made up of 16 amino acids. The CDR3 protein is CASGGVAGPLRNEQFF. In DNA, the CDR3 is TGTGCCAGCGGAGGTGTAGCGGGGCCCTTGAGGAATGAGCAGTTCTTC.

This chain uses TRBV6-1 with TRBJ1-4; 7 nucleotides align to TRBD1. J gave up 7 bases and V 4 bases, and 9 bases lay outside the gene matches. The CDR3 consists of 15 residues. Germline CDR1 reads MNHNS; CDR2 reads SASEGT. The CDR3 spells CASSGEQGLGEKLFF. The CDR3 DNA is TGTGCCAGCAGTGGTGAACAGGGGTTGGGTGAAAAACTGTTTTTT.

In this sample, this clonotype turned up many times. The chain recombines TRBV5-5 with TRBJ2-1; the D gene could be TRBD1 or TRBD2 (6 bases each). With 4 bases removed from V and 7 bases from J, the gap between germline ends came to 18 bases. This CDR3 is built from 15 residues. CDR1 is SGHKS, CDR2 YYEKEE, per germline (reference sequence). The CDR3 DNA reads TGTGCCAGCAGCCGGTGGGGGGCGTTTCAGAATGAGCAGTTCTTC. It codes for CASSRWGAFQNEQFF.

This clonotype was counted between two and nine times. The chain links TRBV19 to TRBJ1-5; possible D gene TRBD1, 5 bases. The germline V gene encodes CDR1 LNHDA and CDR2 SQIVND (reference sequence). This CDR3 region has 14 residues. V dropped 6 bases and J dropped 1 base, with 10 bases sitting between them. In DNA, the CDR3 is TGTGCCAGTAGATGGGGCGAAAGCAATCAGCCCCAGCATTTT. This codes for CASRWGESNQPQHF.

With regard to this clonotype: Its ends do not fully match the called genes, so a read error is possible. CDR3 amino acids: CASSPDRVETQCF. CDR3 DNA: TGTGCCAGCAGCCCGGACAGGGTGGAGACCCAGTGCTTC. J is TRBJ2-5 and V is TRBV7-3; 8 positions agree with TRBD1. Per germline, CDR1 SGHTA and CDR2 FQGTGA. The CDR3 runs 13 residues.

The CDR3 loop is CASSSPGGGFQETQYF. In DNA, the CDR3 is TGTGCCAGCAGTTCTCCGGGGGGGGGCTTTCAAGAGACCCAGTACTTC. V gene TRBV12-3 or TRBV12-4 combines with J gene TRBJ2-5; 8 positions match TRBD2. V dropped 4 bases and J dropped 2; count of bases not matched to a gene: 9. This CDR3 contains 16 residues.

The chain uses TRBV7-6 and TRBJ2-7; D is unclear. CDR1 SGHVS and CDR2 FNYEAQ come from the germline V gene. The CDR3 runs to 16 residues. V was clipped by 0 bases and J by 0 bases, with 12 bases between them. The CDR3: CASSLAAGISSYEQYF. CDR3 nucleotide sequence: TGTGCCAGCAGCTTAGCGGCTGGGATCTCCTCCTACGAGCAGTACTTC.

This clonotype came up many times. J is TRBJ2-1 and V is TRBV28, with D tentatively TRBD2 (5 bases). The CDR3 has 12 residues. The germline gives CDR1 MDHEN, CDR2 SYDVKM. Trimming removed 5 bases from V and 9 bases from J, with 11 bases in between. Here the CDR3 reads CASSSRLPEQFF. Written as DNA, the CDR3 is TGTGCCAGCAGTAGCCGACTACCTGAGCAGTTCTTC.

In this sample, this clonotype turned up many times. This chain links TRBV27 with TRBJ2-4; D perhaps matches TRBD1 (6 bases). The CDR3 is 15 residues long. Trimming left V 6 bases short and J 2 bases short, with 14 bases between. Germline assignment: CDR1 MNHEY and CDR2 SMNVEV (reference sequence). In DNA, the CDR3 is TGTGCCAGCAGCCTACAGGGTTGGCCCAAAAACATTCAGTACTTC. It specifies CASSLQGWPKNIQYF.